The clone carrying this T cell receptor beta chain occurred a few times. Trimming cost V 7 bases and J 2 bases, with 17 bases left between them. Germline CDR1 reads SQVTM; CDR2 reads ANQGSEA. The CDR3 sequence is 14 residues long. The record originates from a study of T cell changes during pregnancy in multiple sclerosis. TCRdb's copy holds only in-frame clones and misses some; the assay was immunoSEQ multiplex PCR. The data hold approximately 45,000 clones, with roughly 92% observed a single time. The gene calls are TRBV29-1 and TRBJ1-1; D is undetermined. The specimen comprised CD4+ T cells from peripheral blood mononuclear cells, sampled in the first trimester of pregnancy. The receptor was derived from a female donor with multiple sclerosis, enrolled in a pregnancy study. The CDR3: CSAQRAVTNTEAFF. The CDR3 DNA is TGCAGCGCCCAGCGGGCAGTTACAAACACTGAAGCTTTCTTT.